Listed below are T cell receptor beta chains from one sample, sequenced in a study of OX40 agonist ivuxolimab in advanced cancers. Here immunoSEQ multiplex PCR was the method, and the copy in TCRdb shows in-frame clones only, minus some. The sample lists about 77,000 clones, about nine tenths occurring once. Sequencing was performed on CD4+ or CD8+ T cells sorted from blood, taken in a trial of the OX40 agonist ivuxolimab. These receptors all stem from an adult with an advanced solid tumor such as melanoma, head and neck, liver or kidney cancer. CDR3s include the opening cysteine and the closing phenylalanine or tryptophan. The order of the fields is V gene, D gene, J gene, clone size, CDR3 length, CDR3 protein, CDR3 DNA. A D gene is named only where the DNA matches it firmly. Clone size is stated in some rows and not others, as once, few, many or a class when expanded.

V gene: TRBV19; D gene: -; J gene: TRBJ1-1; clone size: -; CDR3 length: 14; CDR3 protein: CASSTNSLNTEAFF; CDR3 DNA: TGTGCCAGTAGTACGAACAGTCTGAACACTGAAGCTTTCTTT
V gene: TRBV6-5; D gene: -; J gene: TRBJ2-3; clone size: -; CDR3 length: 12; CDR3 protein: CASSGGTDTQYF; CDR3 DNA: TGTGCCAGCTCCGGGGGCACAGATACGCAGTATTTT
V gene: TRBV28; D gene: -; J gene: TRBJ1-2; clone size: -; CDR3 length: 14; CDR3 protein: CATTQPAVPRGYTF; CDR3 DNA: TGTGCCACCACTCAGCCGGCAGTCCCTAGGGGCTACACCTTC
V gene: TRBV18; D gene: -; J gene: TRBJ1-2; clone size: -; CDR3 length: 15; CDR3 protein: CASSPTEFPNYGYTF; CDR3 DNA: TGTGCCAGCTCACCGACAGAGTTCCCCAACTATGGCTACACCTTC
V gene: TRBV28; D gene: -; J gene: TRBJ1-5; clone size: few; CDR3 length: 15; CDR3 protein: CASSFGRAPNQPQHF; CDR3 DNA: TGTGCCAGCAGTTTCGGCAGGGCGCCGAATCAGCCCCAGCATTTT
V gene: TRBV25-1; D gene: -; J gene: TRBJ1-6; clone size: -; CDR3 length: 16; CDR3 protein: CASSESGRLYNSPLHF; CDR3 DNA: TGTGCCAGCAGTGAGTCAGGGCGTCTCTATAATTCACCCCTCCACTTT
V gene: TRBV5-4; D gene: -; J gene: TRBJ1-3; clone size: -; CDR3 length: 16; CDR3 protein: CASSPTPGPSGNTIYF; CDR3 DNA: TGTGCCAGCAGCCCGACTCCTGGCCCCTCTGGAAACACCATATATTTT
V gene: TRBV5-1; D gene: TRBD1; J gene: TRBJ1-1; clone size: -; CDR3 length: 17; CDR3 protein: CASSLERGRYMNTEAFF; CDR3 DNA: TGCGCCAGCAGCTTGGAAAGGGGGCGGTACATGAACACTGAAGCTTTCTTT
V gene: TRBV18; D gene: -; J gene: TRBJ1-1; clone size: -; CDR3 length: 16; CDR3 protein: CASSPSRGSRNTEAFF; CDR3 DNA: TGTGCCAGCTCACCAAGCCGGGGGAGTAGGAACACTGAAGCTTTCTTT
V gene: TRBV21-1; D gene: -; J gene: TRBJ2-7; clone size: -; CDR3 length: 18; CDR3 protein: CASSKLKCQAPSAYEQYF; CDR3 DNA: TGTGCCAGCAGCAAACTTAAGTGTCAGGCTCCGTCGGCCTACGAGCAGTACTTC
V gene: TRBV6-1; D gene: -; J gene: TRBJ2-6; clone size: once; CDR3 length: 14; CDR3 protein: CASRPTAGANVLTF; CDR3 DNA: TGTGCCAGCAGGCCAACAGCTGGGGCCAACGTCCTGACTTTC
V gene: TRBV5-1; D gene: -; J gene: TRBJ2-2; clone size: -; CDR3 length: 15; CDR3 protein: CASSGQGGNTGELFF; CDR3 DNA: TGCGCCAGCAGCGGGCAGGGCGGTAACACCGGGGAGCTGTTTTTT
V gene: TRBV6-1; D gene: TRBD1; J gene: TRBJ2-7; clone size: -; CDR3 length: 13; CDR3 protein: CASHRTGWYEQYF; CDR3 DNA: TGTGCCAGCCACAGGACAGGGTGGTACGAGCAGTACTTC
V gene: TRBV5-6; D gene: TRBD2; J gene: TRBJ2-5; clone size: once; CDR3 length: 14; CDR3 protein: CASSYNGGSETQYF; CDR3 DNA: TGTGCCAGCAGCTACAACGGGGGGTCGGAGACCCAGTACTTC
V gene: TRBV12-5; D gene: TRBD2; J gene: TRBJ2-1; clone size: -; CDR3 length: 17; CDR3 protein: CASGLAQLAENYNEQFF; CDR3 DNA: TGTGCTAGTGGTTTGGCGCAACTAGCGGAGAACTACAATGAGCAGTTCTTC